The 17 T cell receptor beta chains reported below all come from one sample, sequenced in a study of cytomegalovirus exposure and HLA in healthy donors. The study ran its PCR with 60 Vbeta and 13 Jbeta primers. The assay was immunoSEQ multiplex PCR, and TCRdb's table has in-frame clones only and misses some. Of 45,000 to 65,000 clones listed, approximately 80% were seen once; the top ten hold 2.5% to 3.5%. Material: PBMCs. The receptor source for this set is a woman between 35 and 50 years old in good health and CMV-seropositive.

On this clone itself: Compared with germline, one end of the junction differs, possibly owing to a read error. This chain connects TRBV7-9 to TRBJ2-7, with TRBD2 matching 8 bases. Germline CDR1 and CDR2: SEHNR and FQNEAQ (reference sequence). The CDR3 spans 12 residues. This CDR3 reads CSSTTSVNEQYF. The CDR3 DNA is TGTTCCAGCACGACTAGCGTTAACGAGCAGTACTTC.

The chain links TRBV12-5 to TRBJ1-5; no clear D gene. This CDR3 spans 17 amino acids. Trimming removed 1 base from V and 3 bases from J, with 16 bases in between. Germline assignment: CDR1 LGHNT and CDR2 FRNRAP. The CDR3 sequence: CASGLAQVGRANQPQHF. For the CDR3, the DNA is TGTGCTAGTGGTTTGGCCCAGGTAGGGAGGGCCAATCAGCCCCAGCATTTT. Based on the CDR3 plus reference TRBV12-5 and TRBJ1-5, the full variable domain is DARVTQTPRHKVTEMGQEVTMRCQPILGHNTVFWYRQTMMQGLELLAYFRNRAPLDDSGMPKDRFSAEMPDATLATLKIQPSEPRDSAVYFCASGLAQVGRANQPQHFGDGTRLSIL.

The chain couples TRBV5-1 to TRBJ2-6; D possibly corresponds to TRBD2 (6 bases). V was trimmed by 0 bases and J by 1 base, leaving 11 bases between them. This CDR3 has 17 residues. The germline gives CDR1 SGHRS, CDR2 YFSETQ. The CDR3 here is CASSLDRGRSGANVLTF. The CDR3 DNA is TGCGCCAGCAGCTTGGACAGAGGGAGGTCTGGGGCCAACGTCCTGACTTTC.

The chain combines TRBV6-5 with TRBJ1-6, with D perhaps TRBD1 (5 bases). CDR1 is MNHEY and CDR2 is SVGAGI in the germline V gene. This CDR3 is built from 14 residues. V dropped 2 bases and J dropped 6 bases, with 8 bases sitting between them. CDR3 DNA: TGTGCCAGCAGTTACGGGGGGACTAATTCACCCCTCCACTTT. It codes for CASSYGGTNSPLHF.

There are a few counts of this clone. The chain joins TRBV14 to TRBJ1-6; tentative D call: TRBD1 (6 bases). CDR1 and CDR2 (germline): SGHDN, FVKESK. With 2 bases removed from V and 4 bases from J, the gap between germline ends came to 9 bases. This CDR3 has 15 residues. The CDR3, as DNA: TGTGCCAGCAGCCAACGCCAGGGGTATAATTCACCCCTCCACTTT. Amino acids: CASSQRQGYNSPLHF.

The J gene is TRBJ2-5, the V gene TRBV5-6; D remains ambiguous. CDR3 length: 11 residues. V was shortened by 3 bases and J by 4 bases, with 4 bases between the two germline ends. The germline V gene encodes CDR1 SGHDT and CDR2 YYEEEE. In DNA form, the CDR3 reads TGTGCCAGCAGCTCCGGAGAGACCCAGTACTTC. Translating gives CASSSGETQYF.

The genes are TRBV29-1 and TRBJ2-1; D may be TRBD1 (5 bases). Germline V lookup: CDR1 SQVTM, CDR2 ANQGSEA. The CDR3 has 13 residues. Trimming removed 8 bases at V and 5 bases at J, with 16 bases between. The CDR3 spells CSTPGPLHNEQFF. Written as DNA, the CDR3 is TGCAGCACTCCAGGGCCACTCCACAATGAGCAGTTCTTC.

For the CDR3, the DNA is TGTGCCAGCAGCTTGAAAGTGGCAGGGGGCATGTATGGCTACACCTTC. As protein: CASSLKVAGGMYGYTF. This sequence joins TRBV5-4 and TRBJ1-2, with 8 bases fitting TRBD1. CDR3 length: 16 amino acids. Germline loops: CDR1 SGHNT, CDR2 YYREEE (reference sequence). The V and J ends lost 1 base and 5 bases, in that order; junction bases with no gene match: 10.

In DNA form, the CDR3 reads TGTGCCAGCCGGGCGACAGGGTTCAGTAATTCACCCCTCCACTTT. It specifies CASRATGFSNSPLHF. The chain recombines TRBV27 with TRBJ1-6, with TRBD1 matching 7 bases. The CDR3 is 15 residues long. CDR1 is MNHEY and CDR2 is SMNVEV in the germline V gene (reference sequence). The ends lost 8 bases at V and 6 bases at J; junction bases unmatched: 10.

This chain joins TRBV2 and TRBJ2-5, with 10 bases aligning to TRBD1. The J call may be faulty, since TRBJ2-7 better matches the DNA end. The germline CDR1 and CDR2 sequences are SNHLY and FYNNEI. CDR3 length: 14 amino acids. The CDR3 DNA reads as TGTGCCAGCCGGGGGACAGGGGTTTACTACGAGCAGTACTTC. Protein product: CASRGTGVYYEQYF.

This clone was observed a single time. The chain combines TRBV28 with TRBJ1-4; no definite D call. This CDR3 spans 14 amino acids. Germline CDR1 MDHEN, CDR2 SYDVKM. V lost 3 bases and J 10 bases, leaving 15 bases between the germline ends. The CDR3 sequence is CASSLSSGNRKLFF. The CDR3 DNA reads TGTGCCAGCAGTTTGTCCTCCGGGAATCGAAAACTGTTTTTT.

The V call is TRBV6-1, the J call TRBJ1-4; 8 bases fit TRBD1. This CDR3 spans 15 amino acids. The germline gives CDR1 MNHNS, CDR2 SASEGT. The V segment lost 2 bases and the J segment 5 bases; nucleotides outside the gene matches: 4. Here the CDR3 DNA reads TGTGCCAGCAGTGAACTGACAGGGGAAAATGAAAAACTGTTTTTT. Amino acid sequence: CASSELTGENEKLFF.

In its sample, this clone was seen once. The rearrangement joins TRBV19 to TRBJ1-5, with D uncertain. Trimming took off 4 bases at V and 1 base at J, with 8 bases between the two ends. Germline V gene sequence: CDR1 LNHDA, CDR2 SQIVND (reference sequence). The length of the CDR3 is 14 residues. CDR3 region: CASSNRESNQPQHF. The CDR3 nucleotides are TGTGCCAGTAGTAATAGAGAGAGCAATCAGCCCCAGCATTTT.

The chain recombines TRBV7-2 with TRBJ2-6; tentatively, D is TRBD1 (5 bases). The germline V gene has CDR1 SGHTA and CDR2 FQGNSA. The CDR3 is 18 residues long. The V gene lost 4 bases and the J gene lost 0 bases, with 16 bases spanning the gap. CDR3 sequence reads: CASSSRMGPSSGANVLTF. DNA for the CDR3: TGTGCCAGCAGCTCCCGGATGGGGCCGAGCTCTGGGGCCAACGTCCTGACTTTC.

The chain joins TRBV5-1 to TRBJ1-4; 10 nucleotides agree with TRBD1. CDR1 and CDR2 (germline): SGHRS, YFSETQ. The CDR3 covers 14 residues. The ends lost 4 bases at V and 5 bases at J; junction bases unmatched: 2. CDR3 amino acids: CASSTGQGNEKLFF. In DNA, the CDR3 is TGCGCCAGCAGCACGGGACAGGGGAATGAAAAACTGTTTTTT.

The chain combines TRBV7-9 with TRBJ1-2, with a possible D match to TRBD1 (6 bases). Germline lookup yields CDR1 SEHNR and CDR2 FQNEAQ (reference sequence). The CDR3 sequence is 12 residues long. V lost 1 base and J 6 bases, leaving 6 bases between the germline ends. The CDR3 sequence: CASSLDRDGYTF. The CDR3 DNA follows: TGTGCCAGCAGCTTAGACAGGGATGGCTACACCTTC.

V gene TRBV6-5 combines with J gene TRBJ2-7; the D gene is possibly TRBD2 (5 bases). The CDR3 has 13 residues. Trimming took off 6 bases at V and 0 bases at J, with 9 bases between the two ends. Germline lookup yields CDR1 MNHEY and CDR2 SVGAGI. The CDR3 spells CASSGGLSYEQYF. CDR3 coding DNA: TGTGCCAGCAGCGGAGGTCTCTCCTACGAGCAGTACTTC.